This T cell receptor beta chain was sequenced for a study of glioma-infiltrating T cells. General study results and limits: Very few CDR3 sequences were shared between tissue and blood. Gliomas, especially low-grade, showed above-expected tissue-blood divergence; non-neoplastic patients showed below.

Amplification of TCR alpha and beta CDR3 regions from RNA used iRepertoire nested multiplex PCR. Input was roughly 95-450 ng of tissue mRNA or PBMC total RNA. TCRdb called the multiplex PCR reads again in MiXCR, with one record for every CDR3 protein. This table has around 180,000 distinct CDR3 sequences, roughly two fifths appearing once. This CDR3 is 14 amino acids long. CDR1 is KGHSH and CDR2 is LQKENI in the germline V gene. V shed 2 bases and J shed 6 bases, with 12 bases lying between them. About this clonotype: Its antigen is unknown.

This sequence originates from a human donor with low-grade glioma or glioblastoma, undergoing nonglioma brain surgery, or in good health (not recorded which). The specimen sequenced was glioma tissue, nonneoplastic brain tissue, or PBMCs (not recorded which). The chain employs TRBV18 and TRBJ2-3; D gene unclear. CDR3 coding DNA: TGTGCCAGCTCACCAGAGGCGGCCCCGGATACGCAGTATTTT. Protein product: CASSPEAAPDTQYF.